What follows are 32 T cell receptor beta chains derived from one specimen sequenced in a study of identical twins. MiXCR, run by TCRdb on the 5' RACE reads, gives a single entry per CDR3 protein. This repertoire shows 350,000 or so distinct CDR3 sequences, about 9% found once; its top ten account for 8% to 10%. Sequences were obtained from naive T cells sorted from blood. These receptors came from a woman aged 45-59 years in good health.

This chain links TRBV19 with TRBJ1-5; D uncertain. In germline, CDR1 is LNHDA, CDR2 SQIVND (reference sequence). V shed 10 bases and J shed 0 bases, with 13 bases lying between them. This CDR3 has 14 residues. The DNA for the CDR3 is TGTGCCACCCACAGTCGGGATAGCAATCAGCCCCAGCATTTT. This codes for CATHSRDSNQPQHF.

This chain joins TRBV29-1 and TRBJ2-1; TRBD1 agrees at 8 bases. The CDR3 has 16 residues. Germline trimming cut 5 bases from V and 12 bases from J; bases unmatched to any gene: 21. The germline CDR1 and CDR2 sequences are SQVTM and ANQGSEA. CDR3 DNA: TGCAGCGTTACGGGGACAGGAACTGGATCGAGGAACGGGCAGTTCTTC. This encodes CSVTGTGTGSRNGQFF.

This clonotype was seen ten or more times. The chain is built from TRBV15 and TRBJ2-1; weak D call: TRBD2 (7 bases). The germline V gene encodes CDR1 LNHNV and CDR2 YYDKDF (reference sequence). The CDR3 sequence is 12 residues long. V was cut by 6 bases and J by 10 bases, with 13 bases left in between. The CDR3 coding sequence is TGTGCCACCAGAGGGGGGGGTTGGGAGCAGTTCTTC. This encodes CATRGGGWEQFF. Full variable domain (rest looked up from reference TRBV15 and TRBJ2-1): DAMVIQNPRYQVTQFGKPVTLSCSQTLNHNVMYWYQQKSSQAPKLLFHYYDKDFNNEADTPDNFQSRRPNTSFCFLDIRSPGLGDTAMYLCATRGGGWEQFFGPGTRLTVL.

This clonotype was seen more than once but under ten times. The chain carries TRBV3-1 and TRBJ2-3; 7 bases agree with TRBD1. CDR1 and CDR2 (germline): LGHDT, YNNKEL (reference sequence). The CDR3 extends over 15 amino acids. V shed 4 bases and J 2 bases; nucleotides not matched to a gene: 6. The CDR3 DNA reads TGTGCCAGCAGCCCGGGACAGACTGACACAGATACGCAGTATTTT. This encodes CASSPGQTDTDTQYF.

This clonotype was seen ten or more times. The genes are TRBV12-3 or TRBV12-4 and TRBJ1-2, with D perhaps TRBD1 (5 bases). This CDR3 comprises 14 residues. Trimming removed 2 bases at V and 4 bases at J, with 11 bases between. CDR3 in amino acids: CASSLYGARYGYTF. The CDR3 coding sequence is TGTGCCAGCAGTTTATACGGGGCTCGCTATGGCTACACCTTC.

This clonotype was counted many times. This chain uses TRBV6-2 or TRBV6-3 with TRBJ2-2; TRBD1 is a possible D gene (5 bases). Looked up from germline, CDR1 is MNHEY and CDR2 is SVGEGT. The V end was cut by 2 bases, the J end by 2 bases, with 12 bases between. The CDR3 is 16 residues long. The CDR3 sequence is CASSYDSAPNTGELFF. The CDR3 DNA sequence: TGTGCCAGCAGTTACGACAGTGCACCCAACACCGGGGAGCTGTTTTTT.

This clonotype was picked up a small number of times. The junction and the germline gene differ at one end; a read error may be behind it. The chain combines TRBV7-9 with TRBJ2-7; 8 nucleotides line up with TRBD2. Germline-derived CDR1 and CDR2 are SEHNR and FQNEAQ (reference sequence). The CDR3 spans 13 residues. Here the CDR3 reads CASSPNQVRGRRF. In DNA, the CDR3 is TGTGCCAGCAGCCCCAACCAGGTTCGCGGGAGGAGATTC. Drawing the rest from reference TRBV7-9 and TRBJ2-7, the complete variable domain is DTGVSQNPRHKITKRGQNVTFRCDPISEHNRLYWYRQTLGQGPEFLTYFQNEAQLEKSRLLSDRFSAERPKGSFSTLEIQRTEQGDSAMYLCASSPNQVRGRRFGPGTRLTVT.

This clonotype was seen at least ten times. This chain links TRBV9 with TRBJ2-3, with unresolved D. From germline, CDR1 is SGDLS and CDR2 YYNGEE. The CDR3 is made up of 15 amino acids. V shed 3 bases and J shed 0 bases, with 11 bases lying between them. The CDR3 spells CASSGGRPSTDTQYF. The DNA for the CDR3 is TGTGCCAGCAGCGGAGGCAGGCCGAGCACAGATACGCAGTATTTT.

In its sample, this clonotype was seen a few times. The J gene is TRBJ2-7, the V gene TRBV20-1, with D tentatively TRBD2 (5 bases). CDR3 length: 12 residues. CDR1 DFQATT and CDR2 SNEGSKA come from the germline V gene (reference sequence). Trimming pared 4 bases from V and 3 bases from J, leaving 10 bases between. The CDR3 coding sequence is TGCAGTGCTATAACGGAGGACTACGAGCAGTACTTC. Translating gives CSAITEDYEQYF.

The table lists this clonotype with many counts. V is TRBV24-1 and J is TRBJ1-1, with no clear D. CDR3 length: 15 residues. Germline CDR1 reads KGHDR; CDR2 reads SFDVKD. V was cut by 4 bases and J by 4 bases, with 15 bases left in between. The CDR3 coding sequence is TGTGCCACCAGTGACGCGAGGAAGTCGGGCACTGAAGCTTTCTTT. Its protein product is CATSDARKSGTEAFF.

This clonotype was counted many times. The rearrangement joins TRBV5-1 to TRBJ2-1, with D possibly matching TRBD2 (6 bases). CDR1 and CDR2 (germline): SGHRS, YFSETQ. Trimming removed 0 bases at V and 5 bases at J, with 9 bases between. This CDR3 contains 14 residues. The CDR3 DNA is TGCGCCAGCAGCTTGGGACTAGATAACAATGAGCAGTTCTTC. It is translated as CASSLGLDNNEQFF.

The chain couples TRBV11-3 to TRBJ2-3; 8 nucleotides align to TRBD2. The V and J ends lost 7 bases and 6 bases, in that order; junction bases with no gene match: 15. This CDR3 is built from 16 residues. Germline V gene data show CDR1 as SGHNT and CDR2 as YENEEA. The CDR3 protein is CASTMMVRTSRDTQYF. CDR3 DNA sequence: TGTGCCAGCACCATGATGGTTCGGACTAGCAGGGATACGCAGTATTTT.

This clonotype was recorded at least ten times. This sequence joins TRBV5-1 and TRBJ2-3; possibly TRBD2 for D (6 bases). Per the germline V gene, CDR1 is SGHRS and CDR2 is YFSETQ. This CDR3 is 13 amino acids long. V was cut by 3 bases and J by 5 bases, with 10 bases left in between. The CDR3 protein is CASSSAGRDTQYF. CDR3 nucleotides: TGCGCCAGCAGCTCAGCGGGCCGAGATACGCAGTATTTT.

The CDR3 protein is CASSEQGSEQYV. CDR3 bases: TGTGCCAGCAGTGAACAGGGGAGCGAGCAGTACGTC. This chain links TRBV2 with TRBJ2-7, with a tentative D call TRBD1 (6 bases). The CDR3 loop spans 12 amino acids. V was clipped by 2 bases and J by 6 bases, with 8 bases between them. Germline CDR1 is SNHLY and CDR2 is FYNNEI.

This clonotype appeared a few times. V and J are TRBV29-1 and TRBJ2-5, with a weak D call TRBD1 (5 bases). The CDR3 is 14 residues long. V was shortened by 3 bases and J by 7 bases, with 18 bases between the two germline ends. Germline V gene sequence: CDR1 SQVTM, CDR2 ANQGSEA. CDR3 sequence reads: CSVDGSSGRGTQYF. The CDR3 DNA is TGCAGCGTTGACGGGTCGTCAGGAAGGGGGACCCAGTACTTC.

There are a few counts of this clonotype. V gene TRBV18 combines with J gene TRBJ2-1; 7 nucleotides line up with TRBD1. J gave up 3 bases and V 4 bases, and 6 bases lay outside the gene matches. This CDR3 has 15 residues. From germline, CDR1 is KGHSH and CDR2 LQKENI. CDR3: CASSQDRRFYNEQFF. Written as DNA, the CDR3 is TGTGCCAGCTCACAGGACAGGAGATTCTACAATGAGCAGTTCTTC.

This clonotype was seen ten or more times. The chain links TRBV29-1 to TRBJ1-2; D is unresolved. The V end lost 4 bases, the J end lost 4 bases, and 7 bases lay between the germline ends. The CDR3 length is 11 residues. Germline V gene lookup returns CDR1 SQVTM and CDR2 ANQGSEA. The CDR3 nucleotides are TGCAGCGTTGTAAGATCCTATGGCTACACCTTC. Protein: CSVVRSYGYTF.

This clonotype was detected a few times. The chain has TRBV20-1 and TRBJ1-2, with D tentatively TRBD1 (6 bases). V was clipped by 6 bases and J by 7 bases, with 21 bases between them. CDR3 length: 14 amino acids. CDR1 is DFQATT and CDR2 is SNEGSKA in the germline V gene (reference sequence). The CDR3 here is CSATHGGHRGGYTF. The CDR3 DNA reads TGCAGTGCCACGCACGGGGGGCATAGGGGTGGCTACACCTTC.

The CDR3 nucleotides read TGTGCCAGCAGTTTTCTCCAGGGGAGAAGCGAGCAGTACTTC. It yields the protein CASSFLQGRSEQYF. The chain carries TRBV12-3 or TRBV12-4 and TRBJ2-7; a possible D gene is TRBD1 (6 bases). The V and J ends lost 3 bases and 6 bases respectively, with 15 bases between them. This CDR3 contains 14 residues.

This clonotype showed up many times. The chain recombines TRBV5-1 with TRBJ2-1; TRBD2 aligns across 14 bases. The germline gives CDR1 SGHRS, CDR2 YFSETQ. J was trimmed by 12 bases and V by 5 bases; bases with no gene match: 19. The CDR3 length is 18 residues. The CDR3 nucleotides are TGCGCCAGCAGGAAGTGGGGCCAGGGACTAGCGGGAGAGGAATTGCAGTTCTTC. Amino acids: CASRKWGQGLAGEELQFF.

This clonotype has ten or more counts. The chain employs TRBV27 and TRBJ1-2; weak D call: TRBD1 (6 bases). Trimming removed 6 bases at V and 4 bases at J, with 15 bases between. This CDR3 is built from 14 residues. The germline gives CDR1 MNHEY, CDR2 SMNVEV (reference sequence). CDR3 DNA sequence: TGTGCCAGCAGACGAGGGGGGGAAGGCTATGGCTACACCTTC. It specifies CASRRGGEGYGYTF.

A few counts support this clonotype. The chain couples TRBV5-6 to TRBJ2-7; D uncertain. This CDR3 has 14 amino acids. Germline CDR1 SGHDT, CDR2 YYEEEE. Deletions cut 3 bases from V and 6 bases from J, with 16 bases between. The CDR3 loop is CASSYTLRHGEQYV. The CDR3 coding sequence is TGTGCCAGCAGCTACACTCTACGCCATGGCGAGCAGTACGTC.

V gene TRBV20-1 combines with J gene TRBJ2-7; D may be TRBD1 or TRBD2 (5 bases each). V shed 6 bases and J shed 7 bases, with 19 bases lying between them. This CDR3 comprises 13 residues. Germline V CDR1 and CDR2: DFQATT, SNEGSKA (reference sequence). CDR3 bases: TGCAGTGCCGCACCCACGGGGCCCGGGGAGCAGTACTTC. Translating it yields CSAAPTGPGEQYF.

The genes are TRBV9 and TRBJ2-7; D is unclear. Germline values: CDR1 SGDLS, CDR2 YYNGEE. The V end lost 4 bases, the J end lost 3 bases, and 14 bases lay between the germline ends. This CDR3 has 14 residues. The CDR3 DNA sequence: TGTGCCAGCAGCCCCGGATCCGCGCTCTACGAGCAGTACTTC. Translating it yields CASSPGSALYEQYF. The full variable domain, completed using reference TRBV9 and TRBJ2-7, is DSGVTQTPKHLITATGQRVTLRCSPRSGDLSVYWYQQSLDQGLQFLIQYYNGEERAKGNILERFSAQQFPDLHSELNLSSLELGDSALYFCASSPGSALYEQYFGPGTRLTVT.

This clonotype was counted a few times. A junction end diverges from the germline sequence, so it may reflect a read error. This chain links TRBV27 with TRBJ2-1; TRBD1 agrees at 9 bases. Germline lookup yields CDR1 MNHEY and CDR2 SMNVEV (reference sequence). The CDR3 extends over 12 amino acids. This CDR3 is CASRDRGWALVF. In nucleotides, the CDR3 is TGTGCCAGCAGGGACAGGGGATGGGCTTTGGTCTTC.

This clonotype has more than one count but fewer than ten. The CDR3 here is CAISESARAEAFF. CDR3 in DNA: TGTGCCATCAGTGAGTCGGCCAGGGCTGAAGCTTTCTTT. The gene calls are TRBV10-3 and TRBJ1-1; possibly TRBD1 for D (5 bases). Trimming shortened V by 0 bases and J by 6 bases, and 8 bases separated the two germline ends. The germline CDR1 and CDR2 sequences are ENHRY and SYGVKD. The CDR3 totals 13 residues.

The V call is TRBV5-6, the J call TRBJ2-1; weak D call: TRBD1 (6 bases). The germline V and J ends were trimmed by 4 bases and 8 bases, with 19 bases remaining between them. This CDR3 comprises 15 residues. Germline CDR1 reads SGHDT; CDR2 reads YYEEEE. CDR3 nucleotide sequence: TGTGCCAGCAGCCTAGAGGACAGCATGCGGGATGAGCAGTTCTTC. Protein sequence: CASSLEDSMRDEQFF.

This clonotype was recorded many times. The rearrangement uses TRBV7-6 and TRBJ1-1; possible D gene TRBD1, 5 bases. Per the germline V gene, CDR1 is SGHVS and CDR2 is FNYEAQ. This CDR3 has 13 amino acids. V lost 5 bases and J 3 bases, leaving 10 bases between the germline ends. In nucleotides, the CDR3 is TGTGCCAGCAGCCCAAGGGGATACACTGAAGCTTTCTTT. This translates into CASSPRGYTEAFF.

The CDR3 DNA reads as TGTGCCAGCTTTGGGACTAGCGGGAGCAGTAAGTTCTTC. Encoded protein: CASFGTSGSSKFF. The chain carries TRBV18 and TRBJ2-1; TRBD2 matches at 14 bases. Germline CDR1 and CDR2: KGHSH and LQKENI. The CDR3 runs to 13 residues. The ends lost 7 bases at V and 14 bases at J; junction bases unmatched: 7.

The sample holds a few counts of this clonotype. The J gene is TRBJ2-3, the V gene TRBV11-3; 7 positions match TRBD1. The CDR3 has 16 residues. Germline V gene lookup returns CDR1 SGHNT and CDR2 YENEEA. The J segment lost 0 bases and the V segment lost 5 bases, leaving 8 bases of the junction unmatched. Here the CDR3 reads CASSKGQLASTDTQYF. CDR3 nucleotide sequence: TGTGCCAGCAGCAAGGGACAGCTAGCTAGCACAGATACGCAGTATTTT.

This clonotype was detected a few times. The chain recombines TRBV20-1 with TRBJ2-3; weak D call: TRBD2 (6 bases). Germline V gene sequence: CDR1 DFQATT, CDR2 SNEGSKA (reference sequence). Between the trimmed V and J ends, which lost 4 bases and 6 bases, there was a span of 20 bases. This CDR3 has 15 residues. The CDR3: CSANRPGTGVDTQYF. Written as DNA, the CDR3 is TGCAGTGCTAACCGTCCCGGGACGGGGGTCGATACGCAGTATTTT.

The sample holds a few counts of this clonotype. CDR3 loop: CASSEWGGTEAFF. The CDR3 region has the DNA TGTGCCAGCAGTGAGTGGGGGGGCACTGAAGCTTTCTTT. V usage is TRBV25-1 and J usage is TRBJ1-1; perhaps TRBD1 as D (5 bases). The germline CDR1 and CDR2 sequences are MGHDK and SYGVNS. V was trimmed by 3 bases and J by 4 bases, leaving 9 bases between them. The CDR3 length is 13 residues. The full variable domain, in which reference TRBV25-1 and TRBJ1-1 provide the parts outside the CDR3, is EADIYQTPRYLVIGTGKKITLECSQTMGHDKMYWYQQDPGMELHLIHYSYGVNSTEKGDLSSESTVSRIRTEHFPLTLESARPSHTSQYLCASSEWGGTEAFFGQGTRLTVV.